These 11 T cell receptor beta chains share one sample of origin, sequenced in a study of T cell responses to AZD1222 COVID-19 vaccine (dated by TCRdb to the early 2020s). Library method: the immunoSEQ multiplex PCR assay. Sourced from immuneACCESS, this table was stored by TCRdb with only in-frame sequences that have V and J called. A share of the clones is absent; for the studies checked, an unresolved V gene accounts for under half, and the remainder has no known explanation. This sample has 120,000 to 150,000 clones in its table, and 70% to 90% of those were observed once. Together, the top ten hold approximately 4.8% of the sample. The sample's time point label is to be understood as: baseline before first vaccination. The sequenced sample was peripheral blood, obtained on day 0 of AZD1222 vaccination. The receptors stem from an adult in good health.

The chain carries TRBV5-1 and TRBJ2-2; TRBD2 might be the D (5 bases). Trimming took off 0 bases at V and 1 base at J, with 7 bases between the two ends. The CDR3 length is 15 residues. From germline, CDR1 is SGHRS and CDR2 YFSETQ. This chain's CDR3 is CASSLAGENTGELFF. Written as DNA, the CDR3 is TGCGCCAGCAGCTTGGCCGGGGAGAACACCGGGGAGCTGTTTTTT.

This chain uses TRBV11-2 with TRBJ2-1; 12 bases are a match to TRBD2. The CDR3 consists of 15 residues. Per the germline V gene, CDR1 is SGHAT and CDR2 is FQNNGV. J gave up 8 bases and V 6 bases, and 8 bases lay outside the gene matches. CDR3 bases: TGTGCCAGCAGTCCCTCTAGCGGGAGGGCCCATGAGCAGTTCTTC. Translation: CASSPSSGRAHEQFF.

This chain connects TRBV4-1 to TRBJ2-4; 7 bases map to TRBD1. The CDR3 sequence is 21 residues long. With V trimmed by 3 bases and J by 10 bases, 30 bases remained unmatched. Germline loops: CDR1 MGHRA, CDR2 YSYEKL. The CDR3 nucleotides read TGCGCCAGCAGCCAGTACAGGGGAATAGCCAAAAACTTTAGTGGGAAAGTAATTCAGTACTTC. Encoded protein: CASSQYRGIAKNFSGKVIQYF.

The gene calls are TRBV30 and TRBJ1-5; D might be TRBD1 (6 bases). Trimming took off 5 bases at V and 7 bases at J, with 15 bases between the two ends. This CDR3 is built from 13 residues. Germline V CDR1 and CDR2: GTSNPN, SVGIG (reference sequence). The CDR3 nucleotides are TGTGCCTGGTCCGGCAGGGGTCGACAGCCCCAGCATTTT. Protein product: CAWSGRGRQPQHF.

The V and J genes are TRBV6-5 and TRBJ1-5; 7 bases fit TRBD1. V dropped 7 bases and J dropped 5; count of bases not matched to a gene: 5. Germline CDR1 is MNHEY and CDR2 is SVGAGI. This CDR3 comprises 13 residues. As DNA, the CDR3 is TGTGCCAGCACCCCCACAGGGGATCAGCCCCAGCATTTT. It yields the protein CASTPTGDQPQHF.

This sequence joins TRBV6-5 and TRBJ1-5; weak D call: TRBD1 (5 bases). The CDR3 is 15 residues long. The germline V gene encodes CDR1 MNHEY and CDR2 SVGAGI. V was clipped by 10 bases and J by 0 bases, with 16 bases between them. CDR3 in amino acids: CAIASRGDSNQPQHF. The CDR3 nucleotides read TGTGCCATAGCAAGTAGGGGCGATAGCAATCAGCCCCAGCATTTT.

The V call is TRBV6-5, the J call TRBJ2-7, with TRBD2 matching over 7 bases. The CDR3 totals 12 residues. Germline V gene sequence: CDR1 MNHEY, CDR2 SVGAGI. The V segment lost 6 bases and the J segment 5 bases; nucleotides outside the gene matches: 4. The CDR3 spells CASSIRGDEQYF. In DNA, the CDR3 is TGTGCCAGCAGCATTCGGGGGGACGAGCAGTACTTC.

The rearrangement uses TRBV6-5 and TRBJ2-1, with D perhaps TRBD1 or TRBD2 (5 bases each). V lost 2 bases, J lost 1 base, and 9 bases lay in between. Per the germline V gene, CDR1 is MNHEY and CDR2 is SVGAGI. The CDR3 sequence is 15 residues long. This CDR3 is CASSYRDGSYNEQFF. DNA for the CDR3: TGTGCCAGCAGTTACAGGGACGGATCCTACAATGAGCAGTTCTTC.

This clone was observed once. The rearrangement links TRBV27 to TRBJ2-1; D might be TRBD1 (5 bases). Between the trimmed V and J ends, which lost 6 bases and 5 bases, there was a span of 20 bases. This CDR3 has 16 residues. Germline V CDR1 and CDR2: MNHEY, SMNVEV (reference sequence). For the CDR3, the DNA is TGTGCCAGCAGGGACGCAGGGAAACTAACCCACAATGAGCAGTTCTTC. Its protein product is CASRDAGKLTHNEQFF.

The chain uses TRBV29-1 and TRBJ1-1, with 11 nucleotides matching TRBD1. With V trimmed by 7 bases and J by 5 bases, 6 bases remained unmatched. The CDR3 runs 13 residues. CDR1 and CDR2 (germline): SQVTM, ANQGSEA. CDR3 region: CSAGQGARTEAFF. CDR3 in DNA: TGCAGCGCCGGACAGGGGGCGCGTACTGAAGCTTTCTTT.

This clone was recorded once. J is TRBJ1-5 and V is TRBV12-5; D perhaps matches TRBD1 (6 bases). V lost 2 bases to trimming and J lost 0 bases, with 11 bases between them. CDR1 is LGHNT and CDR2 is FRNRAP in the germline V gene. CDR3 length equals 16 residues. The CDR3 DNA is TGTGCTAGTGGTTTGAACAGGGAATATAGCAATCAGCCCCAGCATTTT. Its translation is CASGLNREYSNQPQHF.